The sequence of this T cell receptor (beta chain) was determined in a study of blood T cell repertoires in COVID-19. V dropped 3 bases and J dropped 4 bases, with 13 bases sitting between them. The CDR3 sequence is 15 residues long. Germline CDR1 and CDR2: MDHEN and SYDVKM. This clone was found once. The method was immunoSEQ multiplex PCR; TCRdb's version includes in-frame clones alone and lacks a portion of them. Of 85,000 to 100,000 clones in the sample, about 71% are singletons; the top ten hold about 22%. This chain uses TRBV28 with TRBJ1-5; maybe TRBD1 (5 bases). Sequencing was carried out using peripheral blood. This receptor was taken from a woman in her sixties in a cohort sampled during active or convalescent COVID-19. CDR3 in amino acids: CASSFSWGQNQPQHF. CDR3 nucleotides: TGTGCCAGCAGTTTCAGTTGGGGCCAGAATCAGCCCCAGCATTTT.